The entry below gives a single T cell receptor beta chain sequence along with its context. Its specificity is not known. TCRdb's copy holds only in-frame clones and misses some; the assay was immunoSEQ multiplex PCR. The profile shows approximately 180,000 clones, roughly 89% of them singletons. This entry comes from a study of cytomegalovirus exposure and HLA in healthy donors. Study overall: The roughly 110 validation repertoires used the same platform as the approximately 700 first-cohort repertoires (as reported by a later analysis).

Study results and limitations: Rarity marked most TCR sequences, yet some public TCRs occurred in many donors.

V was pared by 2 bases and J by 0 bases, with 7 bases between. Germline-derived CDR1 and CDR2 are SGHDN and FVKESK. There are 14 residues in the CDR3. The origin of this receptor is a woman aged 25-40 years in good health and CMV-seronegative. Sequencing was done on a sample of PBMCs. J is TRBJ1-2 and V is TRBV14; D ambiguous. The CDR3 DNA is TGTGCCAGCAGCCAAACCTTAGCTAACTATGGCTACACCTTC. Translation: CASSQTLANYGYTF.